This entry features one T cell receptor beta chain sequence. Germline CDR1 SNHLY, CDR2 FYNNEI. There are 14 residues in the CDR3. The germline V and J ends were trimmed by 3 bases and 0 bases, with 6 bases remaining between them. The record originates from a study of OX40 agonist ivuxolimab in advanced cancers. Background on the study: The dose-escalation group included hepatocellular carcinoma, melanoma, renal cell carcinoma and head and neck cancer.

Researchers took blood at baseline, on cycle 4 day 1, and on cycle 7 day 1. Clones were sequenced by immunoSEQ multiplex PCR, and TCRdb holds only the in-frame ones, with some missing. The table has more than 80,000 clones, around 88% seen once. The receptor's source is an adult with an advanced solid tumor such as melanoma, head and neck, liver or kidney cancer. The rearrangement uses TRBV2 and TRBJ1-3; D uncertain. Sequencing used CD4+ or CD8+ T cells sorted from blood, obtained in a trial of the OX40 agonist ivuxolimab. CDR3 residues: CASSEWSSGNTIYF. In DNA, the CDR3 is TGTGCCAGCAGTGAGTGGAGCTCTGGAAACACCATATATTTT.